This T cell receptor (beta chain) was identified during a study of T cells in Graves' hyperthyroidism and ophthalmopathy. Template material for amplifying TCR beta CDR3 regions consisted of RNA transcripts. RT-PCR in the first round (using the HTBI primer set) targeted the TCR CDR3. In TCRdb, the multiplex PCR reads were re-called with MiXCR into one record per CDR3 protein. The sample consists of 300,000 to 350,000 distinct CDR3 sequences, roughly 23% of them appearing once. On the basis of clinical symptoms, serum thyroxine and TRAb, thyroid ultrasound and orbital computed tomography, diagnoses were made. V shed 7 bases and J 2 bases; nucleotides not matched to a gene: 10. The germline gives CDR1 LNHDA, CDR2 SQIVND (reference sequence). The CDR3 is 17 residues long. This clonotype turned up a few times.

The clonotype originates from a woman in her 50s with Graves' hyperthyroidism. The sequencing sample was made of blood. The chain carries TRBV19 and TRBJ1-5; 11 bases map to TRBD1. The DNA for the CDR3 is TGTGCCAGTACACCGGGACAGGGGGTGAGTCGCAATCAGCCCCAGCATTTT. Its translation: CASTPGQGVSRNQPQHF.